These T cell receptor beta chains were read from a single sample in a study of beta chain features in type 1 diabetes. TCRdb's copy holds only in-frame clones and misses some; the assay was immunoSEQ multiplex PCR. The sample shows a few hundred thousand clones, over 20% of them seen only once. The specimen sequenced was naive CD4+ T cells from blood. These receptors originate from a woman aged 40-49 years with type 1 diabetes. The CDR3 runs from the conserved cysteine through the conserved F or W. D genes are given only for firm matches. Clone sizes are given selectively: once, few, many, or a class where the clone is expanded.

J | V | D | size | DNA | CDR3
TRBJ2-7 | TRBV6-5 | NA | few | TGTGCCAGCAGTCCGACTAGTGTCGAGCAGTACTTC | CASSPTSVEQYF
TRBJ1-4 | TRBV19 | NA | NA | TGTGCCGCCCAAGGACAGTCAACTAATGAAAAACTGTTTTTT | CAAQGQSTNEKLFF
TRBJ2-3 | TRBV11-2 | NA | NA | TGTGCCAGCAGCCTCCCGGGCACAGATACGCAGTATTTT | CASSLPGTDTQYF
TRBJ1-5 | TRBV6-5 | TRBD1 | NA | TGTGCCAGCGGACTAACAGGGGACTCGAATCAGCCCCAGCATTTT | CASGLTGDSNQPQHF
TRBJ2-7 | TRBV9 | NA | few | TGTGCCAGCAGCGAGGGACTTCTCGGAAGCGGGGAGCAGTACTTC | CASSEGLLGSGEQYF
TRBJ1-5 | TRBV4-1 | TRBD1 | few | TGCGCCAGCAGCCAAGCGCCGGGACAGGGCCCAGGGCCCCAGCATTTT | CASSQAPGQGPGPQHF
TRBJ2-7 | TRBV9 | TRBD1 | few | TGTGCCAGCAGCATGACAGGGGGAACCTACGAGCAGTACTTC | CASSMTGGTYEQYF
TRBJ1-1 | TRBV19 | NA | few | TGTGCCAGTAGTAACGGCGGAGGCACTGAAGCTTTCTTT | CASSNGGGTEAFF
TRBJ1-1 | TRBV2 | NA | NA | TGTGCCAGCGGCCGGGACATGAACACTGAAGCTTTCTTT | CASGRDMNTEAFF
TRBJ2-3 | TRBV4-2 | NA | NA | TGTGCCAGCAGCCAAGAGGGCACACCAAACACAGATACGCAGTATTTT | CASSQEGTPNTDTQYF
TRBJ1-2 | TRBV28 | NA | NA | TGTGCCAGCAGTTTCGAGACAGGTGATGGGGGCTACACCTTC | CASSFETGDGGYTF
TRBJ2-1 | TRBV11-2 | TRBD1 | NA | TGTGCCAGCAGCATCGACAGGGGGGCCGAGCAGTTCTTC | CASSIDRGAEQFF
TRBJ2-3 | TRBV28 | TRBD1 | few | TGTGCCAGCAGTTTTTCGCCCGGGACAGGCCGGGATACGCAGTATTTT | CASSFSPGTGRDTQYF
TRBJ2-7 | TRBV28 | NA | NA | TGTGCCAGCAGCTTAACACCCGGGTCCCCAGAGCAGTACTTC | CASSLTPGSPEQYF
TRBJ2-1 | TRBV5-4 | NA | NA | TGTGCCACCTACCCGCCAGGGAAGGTCGATGAGCAGTTCTTC | CATYPPGKVDEQFF
TRBJ2-2 | TRBV7-2 | TRBD1 | few | TGTGCCAGCAGCCCTATTAGGGGGCTAGAGGGCACCGGGGAGCTGTTTTTT | CASSPIRGLEGTGELFF
TRBJ2-6 | TRBV5-1 | NA | NA | TGCGCCAGCAGCCCCGGTCCTCTGAGCTCTGGGGCCAACGTCCTGACTTTC | CASSPGPLSSGANVLTF
TRBJ1-6 | TRBV7-2 | NA | once | TGTGCCAGCAGCTTAGACAGTTCTAATTCACCCCTCCACTTT | CASSLDSSNSPLHF
TRBJ2-2 | TRBV27 | NA | NA | TGTGCCAGCAGTCTAGCCCGCCCGAACACCGGGGAGCTGTTTTTT | CASSLARPNTGELFF
TRBJ2-2 | TRBV28 | NA | few | TGTGCCAGCAGTTTCGGTGGTTCGAACACCGGGGAGCTGTTTTTT | CASSFGGSNTGELFF
TRBJ2-7 | TRBV18 | NA | once | TGTGCCAGCTCGCCCTTACGTGGGAGCGAGCAGTACTTC | CASSPLRGSEQYF
TRBJ1-2 | TRBV7-2 | TRBD1 | NA | TGTGCCAGCAGCTTAGGACAGGGGACGGATGGCTACACCTTC | CASSLGQGTDGYTF
TRBJ2-2 | TRBV9 | NA | once | TGTGCCAGCAGCGTAGCCTCACAGAGCACCGGGGAGCTGTTTTTT | CASSVASQSTGELFF
TRBJ2-1 | TRBV29-1 | TRBD2 | NA | TGCAGCGTTGAAGATCCCGGACTAGCGGGAGAGTCCTACAATGAGCAGTTCTTC | CSVEDPGLAGESYNEQFF
TRBJ1-2 | TRBV5-4 | NA | few | TGTGCCAGCAGCTTGGAACAGGCGGGAGGCTACACCTTC | CASSLEQAGGYTF
TRBJ1-1 | TRBV5-1 | NA | NA | TGCGCCACCAAACAGGGCGAGAACACTGAAGCTTTCTTT | CATKQGENTEAFF
TRBJ2-5 | TRBV30 | TRBD1 | few | TGTGCCTGGAGGACAGGGGCTAAAGAGACCCAGTACTTC | CAWRTGAKETQYF
TRBJ1-1 | TRBV9 | NA | NA | TGTGCCAGCGGCTGGGGGGACACTGAAGCTTTCTTT | CASGWGDTEAFF
TRBJ2-1 | TRBV7-2 | TRBD1 | few | TGTGCCAGCAGCCTTACAGGGGCGTCCTACAATGAGCAGTTCTTC | CASSLTGASYNEQFF
TRBJ2-7 | TRBV7-2 | TRBD1 | NA | TGTGCCAGCAGCGCGGACAGGGGGCACTACGAGCAGTACTTC | CASSADRGHYEQYF
TRBJ1-3 | TRBV4-3 | TRBD1 | few | TGCGCCAGCAGCCAAGTCGGGCCAGGGGGCGTTGGAAACACCATATATTTT | CASSQVGPGGVGNTIYF
TRBJ1-5 | TRBV7-2 | TRBD1 | NA | TGTGCCAGCAGCGTCGGGACAGCCCTTGGCAATCAGCCCCAGCATTTT | CASSVGTALGNQPQHF
TRBJ1-2 | TRBV4-3 | NA | NA | TGCGCCAGCACCCCCACGACCAACAGGGACGGCTACACCTTC | CASTPTTNRDGYTF
TRBJ1-2 | TRBV5-4 | NA | NA | TGTGCCAGCAGCTTGGATGTTGGCCGCTACACCTTC | CASSLDVGRYTF
TRBJ1-2 | TRBV27 | NA | NA | TGTGCCAGCAGTTTTGGGCGGGGAGAGTATGGCTACACCTTC | CASSFGRGEYGYTF
TRBJ2-5 | TRBV7-3 | NA | NA | TGTGCCAGCAGCCCCCAGGGCGCATTAAATAAGGAGACCCAGTACTTC | CASSPQGALNKETQYF
TRBJ2-1 | TRBV9 | NA | NA | TGTGCCAGCAGCGTAGCCCTGAGCTCCTACAATGAGCAGTTCTTC | CASSVALSSYNEQFF
TRBJ2-5 | TRBV7-7 | TRBD2 | NA | TGTGCTAGCAGACCTAGCGGGGCCGCCCGGGAGACCCAGTACTTC | CASRPSGAARETQYF
TRBJ1-2 | TRBV19 | NA | few | TGTGCCAGTAACCGGACACCCTATGGCTACACCTTC | CASNRTPYGYTF
TRBJ2-5 | TRBV6-5 | NA | NA | TGTGCCAGCAGTTACGGAATCGGTGACTACCAAGAGACCCAGTACTTC | CASSYGIGDYQETQYF
TRBJ2-6 | TRBV7-2 | NA | few | TGTGCCAGCAGCCGGTGGGGACAAAACTCTGGGGCCAACGTCCTGACTTTC | CASSRWGQNSGANVLTF
TRBJ1-1 | TRBV7-2 | TRBD1 | few | TGTGCCAGCAGCTCCAACAGGGGAAGCACTGAAGCTTTCTTT | CASSSNRGSTEAFF
TRBJ1-2 | TRBV29-1 | TRBD1 | few | TGCAGCGCCCGGACAGGGGCCAGTGGAGGCTACACCTTC | CSARTGASGGYTF
TRBJ2-7 | TRBV28 | NA | NA | TGTGCCAGCAGTTTATCCAGCGGGCGCTCCTACGAGCAGTACTTC | CASSLSSGRSYEQYF
TRBJ2-3 | TRBV30 | TRBD2 | NA | TGTGCCTGGAGGGCTAGCGGACGCACAGATACGCAGTATTTT | CAWRASGRTDTQYF
TRBJ2-7 | TRBV19 | TRBD1 | NA | TGTGCCAGTAGTATCGGGACAGTAATCCACGAGCAGTACTTC | CASSIGTVIHEQYF
TRBJ2-1 | TRBV6-5 | TRBD2 | few | TGTGCCAGCAGTTACTGGACTAGCGGGGGGACCGAGCAGTTCTTC | CASSYWTSGGTEQFF
TRBJ2-1 | TRBV5-1 | TRBD2 | NA | TGCGCCAGCAGCTTACCTAGCGGGGGGGCCGTGATGGCGTTCTTC | CASSLPSGGAVMAFF
TRBJ2-1 | TRBV5-1 | TRBD2 | few | TGCGCCAGCAGCGAAGCTAGCGGAGTCCCCAATGAGCAGTTCTTC | CASSEASGVPNEQFF
TRBJ2-7 | TRBV20-1 | TRBD2 | NA | TGCAGTGCTACGGGGGGCTACGAGCAGTACTTC | CSATGGYEQYF
TRBJ2-1 | TRBV14 | NA | NA | TGTGCCAGCAGCCGAAGCTGGGGCAGCGAGCAGTTCTTC | CASSRSWGSEQFF